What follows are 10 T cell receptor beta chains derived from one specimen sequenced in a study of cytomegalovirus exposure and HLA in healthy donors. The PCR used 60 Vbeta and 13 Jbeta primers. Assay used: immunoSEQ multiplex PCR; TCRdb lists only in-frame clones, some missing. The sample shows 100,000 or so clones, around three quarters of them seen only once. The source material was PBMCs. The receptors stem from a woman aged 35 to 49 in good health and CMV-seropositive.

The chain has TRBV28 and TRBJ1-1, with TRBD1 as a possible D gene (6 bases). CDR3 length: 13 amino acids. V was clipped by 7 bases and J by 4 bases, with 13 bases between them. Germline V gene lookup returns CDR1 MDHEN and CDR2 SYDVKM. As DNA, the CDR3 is TGTGCCAGCAACTCAGGGGCTTCCACTGAAGCTTTCTTT. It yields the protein CASNSGASTEAFF.

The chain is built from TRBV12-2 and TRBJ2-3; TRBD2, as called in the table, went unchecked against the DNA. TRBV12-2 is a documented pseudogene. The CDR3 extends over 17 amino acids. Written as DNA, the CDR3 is TGTGCAAGTCGCTTAGCTCGTCGGGGGACTAGCACAGATACGCAGTATTTT. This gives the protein CASRLARRGTSTDTQYF.

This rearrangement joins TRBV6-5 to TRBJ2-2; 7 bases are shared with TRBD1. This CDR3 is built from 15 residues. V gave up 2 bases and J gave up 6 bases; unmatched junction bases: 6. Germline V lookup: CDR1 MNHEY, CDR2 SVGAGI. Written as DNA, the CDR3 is TGTGCCAGCAGTTACCAACAGGGGTGGGCCGGGGAGCTGTTTTTT. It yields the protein CASSYQQGWAGELFF.

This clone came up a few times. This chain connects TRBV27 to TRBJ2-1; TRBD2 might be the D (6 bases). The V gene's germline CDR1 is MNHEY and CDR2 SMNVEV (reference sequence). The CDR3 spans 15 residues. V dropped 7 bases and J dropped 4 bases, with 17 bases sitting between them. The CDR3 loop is CASKIGGPGYNEQFF. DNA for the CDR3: TGTGCCAGCAAGATCGGAGGGCCGGGTTACAATGAGCAGTTCTTC.

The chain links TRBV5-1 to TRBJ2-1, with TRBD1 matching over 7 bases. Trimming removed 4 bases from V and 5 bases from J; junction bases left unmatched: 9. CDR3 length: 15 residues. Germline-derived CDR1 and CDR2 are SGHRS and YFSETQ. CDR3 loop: CASSPDRAADNEQFF. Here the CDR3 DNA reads TGCGCCAGCAGCCCTGACAGGGCCGCGGACAATGAGCAGTTCTTC. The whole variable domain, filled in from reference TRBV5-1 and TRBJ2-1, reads KAGVTQTPRYLIKTRGQQVTLSCSPISGHRSVSWYQQTPGQGLQFLFEYFSETQRNKGNFPGRFSGRQFSNSRSEMNVSTLELGDSALYLCASSPDRAADNEQFFGPGTRLTVL.

The CDR3 reads CASSSQGSTGNTIYF. CDR3 nucleotide sequence: TGTGCCAGCAGTTCACAGGGCTCGACCGGAAACACCATATATTTT. The V gene is TRBV28, the J gene TRBJ1-3; a possible D gene is TRBD1 (6 bases). Germline lookup yields CDR1 MDHEN and CDR2 SYDVKM. Trimming removed 4 bases from V and 4 bases from J, with 14 bases in between. The CDR3 has 15 amino acids.

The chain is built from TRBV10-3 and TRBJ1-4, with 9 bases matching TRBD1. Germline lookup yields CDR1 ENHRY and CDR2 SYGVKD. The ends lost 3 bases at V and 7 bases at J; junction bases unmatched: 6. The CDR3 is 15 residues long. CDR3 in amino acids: CAISDKQGAGEKLFF. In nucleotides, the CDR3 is TGTGCCATCAGTGATAAACAGGGGGCCGGTGAAAAACTGTTTTTT.

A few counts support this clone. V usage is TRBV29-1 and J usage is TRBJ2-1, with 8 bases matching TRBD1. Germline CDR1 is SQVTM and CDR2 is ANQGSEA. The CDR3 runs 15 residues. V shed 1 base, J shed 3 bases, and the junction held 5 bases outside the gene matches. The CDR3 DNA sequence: TGCAGCGTTGAAGTACAGGGGGTATACTACAATGAGCAGTTCTTC. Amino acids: CSVEVQGVYYNEQFF.

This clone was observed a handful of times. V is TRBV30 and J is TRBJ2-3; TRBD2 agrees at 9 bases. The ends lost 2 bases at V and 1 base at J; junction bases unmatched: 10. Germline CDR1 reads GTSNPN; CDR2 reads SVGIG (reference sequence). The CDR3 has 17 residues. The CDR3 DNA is TGTGCCTGGAGTAGGAGCGGGGGGCGGGTTGGCACAGATACGCAGTATTTT. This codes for CAWSRSGGRVGTDTQYF.

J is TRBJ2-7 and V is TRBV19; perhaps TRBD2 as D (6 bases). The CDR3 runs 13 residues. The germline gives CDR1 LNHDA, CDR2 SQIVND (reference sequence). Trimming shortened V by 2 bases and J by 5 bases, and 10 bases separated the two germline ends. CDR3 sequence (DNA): TGTGCCAGTAGTATACGCGGGAACCACGAGCAGTACTTC. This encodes CASSIRGNHEQYF.